These T cell receptor beta chains were read from a single sample in a study of chemoradiotherapy in HPV16-positive cancers. Profiled with immunoSEQ multiplex PCR; TCRdb holds only in-frame clones, not every one. The sample consists of under 15,000 clones, 75% of them appearing once. The biological material was taken from a patient who underwent chemoradiotherapy. Source of these receptors: a human donor with HPV-associated anogenital cancer. The CDR3 runs from the conserved cysteine through the conserved F or W. D genes are given only for firm matches. For some rows the clone size is stated as once, few or many, or as a class when expanded; others skip it.

>TRBD1|TRBJ2-6|-|TRBV18
TGTGCCAGCTCACCATTCCCCGCGGACAGGGAAAGGGTTTCTGGGGCCAACGTCCTGACTTTC
CASSPFPADRERVSGANVLTF
>TRBD2|TRBJ2-5|-|TRBV2
TGTGCCAGCAGTGATAGCGGGGGGTACCAAGAGACCCAGTACTTC
CASSDSGGYQETQYF
>TRBD1|TRBJ1-4|-|TRBV4-2
TGTGCCAGCAGCCAAGTTACAGGGGGCCCCAATGAAAAACTGTTTTTT
CASSQVTGGPNEKLFF
>TRBD1|TRBJ2-6|-|TRBV4-2
TGTGCCAGCAGCCCAACAGGGGGCTCTGGGGCCAACGTCCTGACTTTC
CASSPTGGSGANVLTF
>-|TRBJ2-2|-|TRBV5-1
TGCGCCAGCAGCCCCAGCCCCACTACGCCCGGGGAGCTGTTTTTT
CASSPSPTTPGELFF
>-|TRBJ1-4|-|TRBV19
TGTGCCAGTAGTAGGCCGGGCCCCCTGGGCGAAAAACTGTTTTTT
CASSRPGPLGEKLFF
>TRBD2|TRBJ2-3|-|TRBV10-2
TGCGCCAGCAGTGATCCGGGACTAGCGGACTCTAGCACAGATACGCAGTATTTT
CASSDPGLADSSTDTQYF
>TRBD1|TRBJ1-5|-|TRBV28
TGTGCCAGCAGGGGGACAGGGGAATGGCCCCAGCATTTT
CASRGTGEWPQHF
>-|TRBJ1-1|-|TRBV30
TGTGCCTGGAGTGTACCCCGCACAGGGTACATGAACACTGAAGCTTTCTTT
CAWSVPRTGYMNTEAFF
>TRBD1|TRBJ2-1|few|TRBV19
TGTGCCAGTAGTATCGGACAGGGAAGGTCCAATGAGCAGTTCTTC
CASSIGQGRSNEQFF
>TRBD1|TRBJ1-4|-|TRBV6-5
TGTGCCAGCAGTCAACAGGGGGCGGAAGAAAAACTGTTTTTT
CASSQQGAEEKLFF